The following is a T cell receptor (beta chain) sequence with its context. Which antigen it targets is not known. One base away there is no much larger clone; base qualities are not given. This sample was taken from a study of cytomegalovirus exposure and HLA in healthy donors (dated by TCRdb to the late 2010s). Context from the whole study: In an earlier analysis of 587 of the donors, about 260 Gb of sequence data and 90 million to 120 million unique TCR beta sequences from about 179 million T cells were reported. Using immunosequencing, the study profiled T cell repertoires from about 650 subjects and related those repertoires to cytomegalovirus serostatus. The study combined high-throughput TCR immunosequencing, statistical association of individual TCRs with disease status, and machine learning to predict cytomegalovirus infection status. Across approximately 400 genotyped donors of the cohort, an average of about 240,000 unique TCR beta nucleotide sequences per donor were sequenced, and approximately 17% of those sequences were non-productive. Alongside the repertoire data, information on donor age, sex, ethnicity and CMV serostatus was compiled. HLA typing covered class I and class II loci at four-digit resolution. A later analysis re-analyzed previously published TCR beta repertoires from 500 to 700 donors and added high-resolution HLA genotyping to study TCR occurrence patterns. An early release that covered 640 HLA-typed donors contained about 300 gigabases of sequencing data and around 80 million unique TCR sequences. Rather than drawing on any new phenotypic data, the later analysis identified candidate immune exposures from TCR beta sequences and the way those sequences occurred across donors. In an earlier analysis of 587 of the donors, high-throughput TCR beta sequencing was used to judge whether each TCR beta V gene segment behaved as functional or pseudogenic. Besides the first cohort of 666 subjects, a separate validation cohort made up of over 100 different subjects was used. A later genetic analysis took genome-wide SNP genotypes for about 55% of the 666 donors and used that subset as a discovery cohort. The study was designed to test whether signatures of past pathogen exposure could be identified by cataloging public T cell receptors. All discovery cohort repertoires had been generated using a single sequencing platform. About five DR-DQ haplotypes were handled as single units for association and clustering because linkage in the cohort was strong. Among the 398 genotyped donors, approximately 76% belonged to the genetic ancestry cluster associated with self-reported Caucasian donors. The number of typed donors differed by locus: 629-630 for A, B, C, DRB1 and DQB1; 522 for DQA1; approximately 600 for DPA1; and roughly 450 for DPB1. The study at large found these results: A group of highly shared sequence variants was considered likely to be a technical artifact of the sequencing pipeline. The authors suggested that the approach could potentially be extended to other disease states and immunological phenotypes. Because some donors lacked HLA typing at each locus, the association tests relied only on the typed subset. A few of the identified cytomegalovirus-associated TCR beta chains were confirmed in vitro to be specific for cytomegalovirus antigens. In this cohort, only TCR beta chains were sequenced, and detectable features were limited by the absence of alpha or paired-chain data. According to a later analysis, parvovirus B19, influenza, CMV and Epstein-Barr virus appeared linked to several top co-occurrence clusters. Strong co-occurrence of HLA alleles, especially DR and DQ, made assigning TCR associations to individual alleles difficult. In both the original and validation cohorts, the classifier was reported to diagnose cytomegalovirus status with high specificity and sensitivity. Most CMV-associated TCR beta chains appeared to be HLA-restricted in a later analysis, and the HLA associations seemed to be driven largely by CMV exposure. Because counts were too low, roughly 16 rarely observed V segments, including chromosome 9 orphons, were left out of the earlier analysis of a few hundred of the donors. In a later analysis, HLA-associated TCR beta chains were found to be more clonally expanded and to have lower generation probabilities than equally common non-associated chains. A later genetic analysis associated a missense DCLRE1C variant with V-gene and J-gene trimming of TCR beta chains, and an independent cohort replicated the association. Because the 87-base-pair reads could not distinguish some IMGT-functional V segments, including TRBV6-2 and TRBV6-3, those segments were excluded. Roughly uniform sequencing depth across donors was assumed in presence/absence analyses, although this assumption may not hold. A further reported finding was that TCR beta sequences accurately predicted the HLA-A and HLA-B alleles for most subjects in the first cohort. In the study, roughly 160 TCR beta chains were listed as associated with cytomegalovirus. According to a later genetic analysis, donors in an Asian-associated ancestry cluster had fewer N-insertions in productive TCRs than the approximately 670-donor mean. While some public TCRs were present in many individuals, most TCR sequences turned up only very rarely across donors. Linkage disequilibrium might explain the correlated functional status among segregating V segments, but an unknown experimental factor could not be ruled out. Specific HLA alleles were associated with roughly 17,000 TCR beta sequences at a false discovery rate of 0.05 in a later analysis. The only immune exposure information available for the cohort was CMV serostatus. According to a later analysis, TCR association rates differed among HLA loci, with DRB1 alleles showing the most associated TCRs and HLA-C alleles showing the fewest. In an earlier analysis of about 600 of the donors, most TCR beta V segments appeared in productive rearrangements about 87% or about 30% of the time, broadly matching IMGT annotations.

The cohort consisted of 600 to 750 healthy bone marrow donors. At the time of sampling, all cohort members were nominally healthy, though unrecorded immune exposures were likely present. The donor tested CMV seropositive, placing the donor among the approximately 290 seropositive members of the cohort. Each donor provided a peripheral blood sample, and peripheral blood mononuclear cells were used for TCR beta sequencing. The Qiagen DNeasy Blood Extraction Kit was used to extract genomic DNA from the blood cell samples. The CDR3 goes from the cysteine to the phenylalanine over 11 residues. Kept here is only the CDR3 DNA, which spans 33 bases and is read in frame from base 1. V gives up 2 bases and J gives up 11 bases, and the segment between their germline ends measures 9 bases. For CDR1 and CDR2, the germline V gene lists MNHEY and SVGAGI. The method behind the library was the immunoSEQ multiplex PCR assay. A mixture of 60 forward primers for TCR Vbeta segments and 13 reverse primers for TCR Jbeta segments was used in the multiplex PCR. A multiplex PCR assay on genomic DNA amplified the CDR3 region of rearranged TCR beta genes. On the Illumina HiSeq System, the amplified TCR beta libraries were sequenced as 87-base-pair reads. On the study's bioinformatics: A later analysis counted about 76 million unique TCR beta chains across the 666 repertoires, and around 9.9 million of these chains were shared by at least two donors. A nearest-neighbor algorithm error-corrected the raw reads and collapsed the reads into unique sequences, merging closely related sequences to remove PCR and sequencing errors. Alignment of CDR3 sequences to IMGT reference sequences was used to assign V, D and J gene segments. For a sequence to be retained, a match of at least six nucleotides was required to both a V gene segment and a J gene segment. A rearrangement was called productive if the CDR3 had no stop codons and remained in frame with V and J, and every other rearrangement was called non-productive. CDR3 was defined according to IMGT convention as the region running from the second conserved V-encoded cysteine to the conserved J-encoded phenylalanine. In an earlier analysis of some 550 of the donors, sequences lacking an unambiguous match to a single V gene segment were excluded. In an earlier analysis of several hundred of the donors, V segments were called functional above 56.7% productive rearrangements and were called segregating when the between-donor standard deviation exceeded 5%. A statistical classification framework was developed to diagnose cytomegalovirus status using the catalog of TCR beta chain sequences. V and J gene assignment, in a later analysis, came from comparing TCR nucleotide sequences with IMGT/GENE-DB human TR gene sequences. In a later analysis, CDR3 sequences and most-parsimonious VDJ recombination scenarios were assigned using the TCRdist pipeline. In a later analysis, each TCR beta chain was defined by its CDR3 amino acid sequence together with its V-gene family, and reads without a unique V-gene family were excluded. A later analysis removed 592 highly shared, low-generation-probability nucleotide sequences to deal with suspected cross-contamination and a sequencing artifact. In a later analysis, a clonal expansion index for each public chain was calculated from normalized within-repertoire ranks of inferred template counts. A later analysis computed generation probabilities with a VDJ recombination model fitted to out-of-frame rearrangements, and checked the results against IGoR. In a later analysis, hypergeometric tests were used to score TCR-TCR, TCR-HLA and TCR-CMV co-occurrence, with a repertoire-size bias correction applied to TCR pairs. False discovery rates were estimated in a later analysis by permuting HLA or CMV assignments 20 times. A later analysis grouped co-occurring TCRs with DBSCAN, adding TCRdist sequence similarity when clustering within HLA-allele-positive subsets. Repertoires with fewer than 30,000 or more than 120,000 public chains, plus five repertoires with anomalous nucleotide sharing, were excluded from co-occurrence clustering. The table was pulled from immuneACCESS by TCRdb, which kept in-frame rearrangements only. Such tables lose some clones; where checked, under half of the loss comes from unresolved V genes, and the rest has no known cause. The D gene and trimming were derived from the DNA, and the V and J assignments and clone size from that table. Counted in this sample were around 150,000 clones; 79% of them appeared once. The ten largest clones take up 6.5% of the sample.

The V gene is TRBV6-5 and the J gene is TRBJ1-2; the D segment could be TRBD1, given 5 matching bases. The TCR was taken from a man aged 40-55 years in good health and CMV-seropositive. Material for sequencing was PBMCs. The DNA sequence is as follows: TGTGCCAGCAGTTACGGGGCAGAATACACCTTC. Its amino acids are CASSYGAEYTF.